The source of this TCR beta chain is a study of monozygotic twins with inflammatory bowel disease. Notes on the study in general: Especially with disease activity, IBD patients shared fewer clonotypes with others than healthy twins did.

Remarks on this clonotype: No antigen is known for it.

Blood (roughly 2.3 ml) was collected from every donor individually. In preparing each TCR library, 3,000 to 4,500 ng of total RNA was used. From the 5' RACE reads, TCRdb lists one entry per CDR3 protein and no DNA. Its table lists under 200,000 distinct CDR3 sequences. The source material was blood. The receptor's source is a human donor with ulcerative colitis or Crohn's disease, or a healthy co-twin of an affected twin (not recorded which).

The CDR3 region is CASSLGDRVQYF. This chain uses TRBV14 with TRBJ2-7; TCRdb picks TRBD1, but there is no DNA to check that call. The CDR3 is 12 amino acids. Per the germline V gene, CDR1 is SGHDN and CDR2 is FVKESK.